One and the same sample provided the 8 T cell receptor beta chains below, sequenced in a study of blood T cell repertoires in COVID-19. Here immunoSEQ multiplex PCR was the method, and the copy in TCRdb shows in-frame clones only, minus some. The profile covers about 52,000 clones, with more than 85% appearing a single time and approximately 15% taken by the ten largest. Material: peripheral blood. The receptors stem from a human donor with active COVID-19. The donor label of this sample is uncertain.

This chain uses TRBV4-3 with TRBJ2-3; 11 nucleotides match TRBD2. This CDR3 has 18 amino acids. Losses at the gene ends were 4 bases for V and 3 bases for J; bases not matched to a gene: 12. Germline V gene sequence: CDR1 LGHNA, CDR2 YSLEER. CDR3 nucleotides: TGCGCCAGCAGCCTAAACAATCTAGCGGGGGGCGGGACAGATACGCAGTATTTT. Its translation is CASSLNNLAGGGTDTQYF.

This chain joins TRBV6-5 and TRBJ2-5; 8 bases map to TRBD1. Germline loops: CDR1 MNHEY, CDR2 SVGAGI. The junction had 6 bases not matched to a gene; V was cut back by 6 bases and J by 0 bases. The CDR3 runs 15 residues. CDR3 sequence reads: CASRSGQVNQETQYF. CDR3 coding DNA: TGTGCCAGCAGATCGGGACAGGTGAACCAAGAGACCCAGTACTTC.

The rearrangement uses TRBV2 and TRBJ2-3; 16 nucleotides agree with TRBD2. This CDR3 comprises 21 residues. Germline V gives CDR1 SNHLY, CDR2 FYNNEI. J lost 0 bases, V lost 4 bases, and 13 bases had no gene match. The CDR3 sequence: CASSVTRGLAGGPRSTDTQYF. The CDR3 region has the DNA TGTGCCAGCAGTGTCACAAGGGGACTAGCGGGGGGGCCTCGGAGCACAGATACGCAGTATTTT. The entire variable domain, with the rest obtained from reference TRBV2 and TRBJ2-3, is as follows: EPEVTQTPSHQVTQMGQEVILRCVPISNHLYFYWYRQILGQKVEFLVSFYNNEISEKSEIFDDQFSVERPDGSNFTLKIRSTKLEDSAMYFCASSVTRGLAGGPRSTDTQYFGPGTRLTVL.

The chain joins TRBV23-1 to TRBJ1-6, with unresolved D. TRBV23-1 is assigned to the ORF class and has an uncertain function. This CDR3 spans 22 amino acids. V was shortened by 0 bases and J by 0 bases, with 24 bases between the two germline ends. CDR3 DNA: TGCGCCAGCAGTCAATCATTTTGTTGCGAAACGGTCAGGCACTCCTATAATTCACCCCTCCACTTT. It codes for CASSQSFCCETVRHSYNSPLHF.

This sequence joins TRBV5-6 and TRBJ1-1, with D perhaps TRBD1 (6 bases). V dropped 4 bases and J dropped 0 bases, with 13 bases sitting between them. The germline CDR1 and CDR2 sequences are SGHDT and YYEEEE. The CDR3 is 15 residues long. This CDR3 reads CASSRLDRLNTEAFF. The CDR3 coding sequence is TGTGCCAGCAGCCGTCTAGACAGGCTGAACACTGAAGCTTTCTTT.

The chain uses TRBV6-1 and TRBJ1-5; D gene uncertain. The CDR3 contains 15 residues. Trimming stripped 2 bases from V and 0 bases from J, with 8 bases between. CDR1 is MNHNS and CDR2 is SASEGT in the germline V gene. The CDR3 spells CASSERRNSNQPQHF. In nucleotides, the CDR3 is TGTGCCAGCAGTGAACGCAGGAATAGCAATCAGCCCCAGCATTTT.

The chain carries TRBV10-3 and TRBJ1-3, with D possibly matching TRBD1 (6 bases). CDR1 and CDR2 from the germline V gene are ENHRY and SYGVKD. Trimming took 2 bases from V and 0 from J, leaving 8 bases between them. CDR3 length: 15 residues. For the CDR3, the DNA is TGTGCCATCAGTGAGGACAGGAGCTCTGGAAACACCATATATTTT. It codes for CAISEDRSSGNTIYF.

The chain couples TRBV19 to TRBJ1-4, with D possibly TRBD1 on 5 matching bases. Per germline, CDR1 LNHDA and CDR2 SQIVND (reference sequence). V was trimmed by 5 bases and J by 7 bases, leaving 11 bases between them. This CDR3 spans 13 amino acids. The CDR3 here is CASSEEGTEKLFF. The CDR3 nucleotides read TGTGCCAGTAGTGAGGAGGGGACTGAAAAACTGTTTTTT.